This record covers a single T cell receptor beta chain. Frequency indicates this clonotype is medium-sized (0.01 to 0.1%); no count is kept. Its antigen remains unidentified. The data originate from a study of CXCR3-negative and CXCR3-positive naive CD8 T cells (dated by TCRdb to the late 2010s). Regarding the study in general: In total, 120 million to 150 million TRB reads were obtained, which works out to roughly 1.5 +/- 0.3 million reads per library. The diversity and physicochemical repertoire analyses included some 11 donors pooled from two independent experiments. For the TRBV-TRBJ cluster analysis, the naive subsets came from 5 or 6 donors, while the memory cells came from 3 donors. The investigation overall reported the following: Because surface CD5, which is linked to self-reactivity in mice, was comparable between the naive subsets, TCR interaction strength was also inferred from the physicochemical properties of TRB CDR3s. Compared with CXCR3-negative naive cells, CXCR3-positive naive cells had TRB CDR3s with higher hydrophobicity (lower Kidera factor 4), lower energy, and higher strength and volume indices. Because CXCR3 expression was partially decreased after cryopreservation, freshly isolated PBMCs were used for most assays. Similar TRBV-TRBJ usage was shown by naive CXCR3-negative and CXCR3-positive cells from the same donor, whereas distinct patterns were shown by memory cells. Both naive subsets had comparably high repertoire diversity, while memory CD8+ T cells had much lower repertoire diversity.

This sample was sequenced with a NextSeq 550. The Human TCR Profiling Kit (MiLaboratory) was used to make UMI-labeled 5' RACE TRB cDNA libraries. The full amount of extracted RNA was used for cDNA synthesis, and the full amount of resulting cDNA was used for PCR amplification. The libraries were made side by side, with each library going through the same number of PCR cycles. Processing in the source paper ran as follows. MIGEC and MiXCR extracted about 53,000 +/- 10,000 unique UMI-labeled TRB cDNA molecules per library, requiring at least two reads per UMI. On average, roughly 40,000 +/- 10,000 functional in-frame TRB CDR3 nucleotide clonotypes lacking stop codons were found per library. After downsampling to 5000 UMI-labeled TRB molecules per sample, diversity metrics such as normalized Shannon-Wiener and Chao1 were calculated in VDJtools. Clonotype-size-weighted physicochemical properties of the central five CDR3 residues (interaction energy, strength, volume and Kidera factor 4) were computed in VDJtools. Through TCRdb reprocessing, the reads give one entry per CDR3 protein sequence; DNA is omitted. The V and J calls, along with clone size, are taken from TCRdb and not from the paper's own processing. The sample's clone listing holds over 4,000 distinct CDR3 sequences. The ten largest account for roughly 1.4% of the sample.

Reading the germline V gene gives CDR1 WSHSY and CDR2 SAAADI. From its cysteine to its phenylalanine, the CDR3 spans 17 amino acids. No DNA was logged. For every CD8+ T cell subset, some 310,000 cells were flow-sorted straight into RLT lysis buffer, and each subset was sorted in triplicate. To exclude memory contaminants, naive CD8+ T cells were stringently defined as CD45RO-CCR7+CD27+CD95-. Peripheral blood mononuclear cells were isolated from buffy coats using standard density gradient centrifugation. Naive CXCR3-negative and CXCR3-positive CD8+ T cells were flow-sorted on a FACSAria III. Total RNA was extracted from sorted cells with an RNeasy Mini Kit.

The sample comprised naive CXCR3+ CD8+ T cells from blood. The sample's cell subset or site, from its label and the paper: CD45RO-CCR7+CD27+CD95- naive CD8+ T cells expressing CXCR3 (TNR3+). This sequence uses TRBV10-2 and TRBJ2-2. The source is a human donor in good health. Some clones in this sample may be carry-over from other donors' samples. The CDR3 in this case is CASRGLWNSIDPGELFF.